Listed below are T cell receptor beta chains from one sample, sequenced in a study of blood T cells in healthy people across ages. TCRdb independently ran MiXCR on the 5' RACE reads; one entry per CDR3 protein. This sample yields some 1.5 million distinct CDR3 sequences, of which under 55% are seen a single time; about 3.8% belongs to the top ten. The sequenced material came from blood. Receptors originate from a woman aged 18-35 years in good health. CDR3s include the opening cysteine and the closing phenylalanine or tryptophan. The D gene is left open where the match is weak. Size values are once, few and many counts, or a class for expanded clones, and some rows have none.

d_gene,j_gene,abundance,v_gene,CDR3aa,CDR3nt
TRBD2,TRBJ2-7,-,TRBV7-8,CAGSPGLATEQYF,TGTGCCGGCAGCCCGGGACTAGCGACTGAGCAGTACTTC
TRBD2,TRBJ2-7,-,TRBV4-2,CASSQDTSGSYNEQYF,TGTGCCAGCAGCCAAGATACTAGCGGTTCCTACAATGAGCAGTACTTC
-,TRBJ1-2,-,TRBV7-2,CASSVNPGGRGYTF,TGTGCCAGCAGCGTAAATCCGGGCGGCAGGGGCTACACCTTC
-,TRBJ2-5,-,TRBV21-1,CASSAAVSLVWETQYF,TGTGCCAGCAGCGCGGCGGTATCCCTCGTGTGGGAGACCCAGTACTTC
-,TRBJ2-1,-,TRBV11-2,CASSLVSSRYNEQFF,TGTGCCAGCAGCTTAGTGTCTAGTCGTTACAATGAGCAGTTCTTC
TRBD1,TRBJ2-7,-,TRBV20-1,CSAFDRGNNEQYF,TGCAGTGCCTTCGACAGGGGGAATAATGAGCAGTACTTC
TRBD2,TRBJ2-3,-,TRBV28,CASSSSGLAARTDTQYF,TGTGCCAGCAGTTCCTCAGGACTAGCGGCTCGCACAGATACGCAGTATTTT
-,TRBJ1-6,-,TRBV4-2,CASSQDWRNSPLHF,TGTGCCAGCAGCCAAGATTGGAGAAACTCACCCCTCCACTTT
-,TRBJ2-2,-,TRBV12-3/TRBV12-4,CASSMDAPNTGELFF,TGTGCCAGCAGCATGGACGCCCCGAACACCGGGGAGCTGTTTTTT
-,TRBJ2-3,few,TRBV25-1,CASSGRKMAGPTDTQYF,TGTGCCAGCAGTGGACGGAAGATGGCGGGGCCCACAGATACGCAGTATTTT
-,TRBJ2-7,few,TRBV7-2,CASSLVADNEQYF,TGTGCCAGCAGCTTAGTTGCAGACAATGAGCAGTACTTC
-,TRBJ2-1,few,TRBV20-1,CSGQAAPTYNEQFF,TGCAGTGGACAAGCGGCCCCGACCTACAATGAGCAGTTCTTC
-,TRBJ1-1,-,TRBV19,CASMKGRAEAFF,TGTGCCAGTATGAAGGGGCGGGCTGAAGCTTTCTTT